This T cell receptor beta chain appears in the sequencing data of a study of metastatic and nonmetastatic thyroid tumors. Study-level information: The authors compared repertoires across blood and tumor or nodule tissue from malignant and benign thyroid patients. Findings and caveats of the study: Benign nodules were reported to have significantly lower TCR beta diversity than malignant thyroid tumors, in blood and tumor.

Many counts were recorded for this clone. Its target is not known. No patient received treatment before thyroid surgery. Source study methods: Clinicopathological groups of papillary thyroid cancer showed CDR3 differences that were used to build a distant-metastasis classifier. MiXCR reprocessed the PCR reads for TCRdb. V and J calls and clone size were set by TCRdb, not the authors. The sample has around 26,000 clones, roughly 3.5% seen once; the top ten hold roughly 3.2%. V lost 0 bases to trimming and J lost 5 bases, with 6 bases between them. Germline CDR1 is SGHTA and CDR2 is FQGTGA. This CDR3 has 13 residues.

The J gene is TRBJ2-3, the V gene TRBV7-3, with D hard to call. Sequencing was performed on blood. The TCR was taken from a male donor with papillary thyroid cancer or a benign thyroid nodule (not recorded which). Some clones in this sample may be carry-over from other donors' samples. This CDR3 is CASSLTQIDTQYF. CDR3 bases: TGTGCCAGCAGCTTAACCCAAATAGATACGCAGTATTTT.